The 22 T cell receptor beta chains below were found in one sample sequenced in a study of cytomegalovirus exposure and HLA in healthy donors. Vbeta (60) and Jbeta (13) primers were used in the PCR. Data came from immunoSEQ multiplex PCR; TCRdb stores just in-frame clones and leaves some out. The sample comprises approximately 160,000 clones, approximately 71% of which are singletons, and around 4.6% rests with the top ten. The specimen sequenced was PBMCs. These TCRs come from a male donor in good health and CMV-seronegative.

CDR3 coding DNA: TGTGCCAGCTCAGGTAACACAGATACGCAGTATTTT. Translated: CASSGNTDTQYF. This chain joins TRBV2 and TRBJ2-3, with D uncertain. The V and J ends lost 8 bases and 2 bases respectively, with 8 bases between them. This CDR3 contains 12 residues. Germline loops: CDR1 SNHLY, CDR2 FYNNEI.

The chain links TRBV19 to TRBJ1-4; 9 bases are shared with TRBD1. J was trimmed by 0 bases and V by 5 bases; bases with no gene match: 10. Germline V gene lookup returns CDR1 LNHDA and CDR2 SQIVND (reference sequence). CDR3 size: 18 residues. The CDR3 region has the DNA TGTGCCAGTAGTGCCGTCGGGACAGGGATTGCAACTAATGAAAAACTGTTTTTT. Translation: CASSAVGTGIATNEKLFF.

CDR3 in amino acids: CASSQDGEETQYF. In nucleotides, the CDR3 is TGCGCCAGCAGCCAAGATGGAGAGGAGACCCAGTACTTC. The V and J genes are TRBV4-1 and TRBJ2-5; D gene unclear. The CDR3 covers 13 residues. In germline, CDR1 is MGHRA, CDR2 YSYEKL. V lost 0 bases, J lost 5 bases, and 7 bases lay in between.

In the case of this clone: Other DNA sequences in this specimen translate into the identical CDR3. This rearrangement joins TRBV27 to TRBJ2-5; D gene unclear. The V end was cut by 2 bases, the J end by 8 bases, with 15 bases between. The germline gives CDR1 MNHEY, CDR2 SMNVEV (reference sequence). This CDR3 is built from 14 residues. CDR3 sequence (DNA): TGTGCCAGCAGTTTAAAATACCTCGCGGAAACCCAGTACTTC. It encodes CASSLKYLAETQYF.

The chain is built from TRBV5-1 and TRBJ2-7; 11 nucleotides agree with TRBD2. The CDR3 has 15 amino acids. V lost 4 bases, J lost 4 bases, and 7 bases stayed unmatched. CDR1 and CDR2 (germline): SGHRS, YFSETQ. CDR3 coding DNA: TGCGCCAGCAGCCAGACCGGGACTAGCGGTTACGAGCAGTACTTC. Protein product: CASSQTGTSGYEQYF. The full variable domain, its missing parts supplied by reference TRBV5-1 and TRBJ2-7, is KAGVTQTPRYLIKTRGQQVTLSCSPISGHRSVSWYQQTPGQGLQFLFEYFSETQRNKGNFPGRFSGRQFSNSRSEMNVSTLELGDSALYLCASSQTGTSGYEQYFGPGTRLTVT.

The V and J genes are TRBV6-1 and TRBJ2-7, with TRBD2 matching 8 bases. The germline CDR1 and CDR2 sequences are MNHNS and SASEGT. This CDR3 region has 14 residues. V dropped 3 bases and J dropped 6; count of bases not matched to a gene: 7. The CDR3 spells CASSDRQRGFEQYF. CDR3 bases: TGTGCCAGCAGTGACCGCCAGCGGGGGTTCGAGCAGTACTTC.

The genes are TRBV5-6 and TRBJ1-2; 7 bases match TRBD1. Germline V gene data show CDR1 as SGHDT and CDR2 as YYEEEE. Trimming at V came to 4 bases and at J to 12 bases, leaving 6 bases not matched to a gene. CDR3 size: 11 residues. In DNA, the CDR3 is TGTGCCAGCAGCCCCAGGACAGGTAACACCTTC. Amino acid sequence: CASSPRTGNTF.

This chain uses TRBV19 with TRBJ2-1, with D possibly being TRBD2 (6 bases). The CDR3 has 15 amino acids. V was cut by 1 base and J by 4 bases, with 11 bases left in between. CDR1 is LNHDA and CDR2 is SQIVND in the germline V gene (reference sequence). CDR3 nucleotides: TGTGCCAGTAGTATAGCTCCCGGGACTTACAATGAGCAGTTCTTC. The encoded protein is CASSIAPGTYNEQFF.

The gene calls are TRBV13 and TRBJ2-2; the match to TRBD1 covers 9 bases. The CDR3 spans 16 residues. The germline V gene encodes CDR1 PRHDT and CDR2 FYEKMQ (reference sequence). V shed 1 base and J 5 bases; nucleotides not matched to a gene: 5. The CDR3 DNA reads TGTGCCAGCAGCTTAGACACAGGGGGCTATACCGGGGAGCTGTTTTTT. Protein sequence: CASSLDTGGYTGELFF.

With respect to this clone: A read error may account for a junction end that differs from germline. The chain uses TRBV7-9 and TRBJ1-1, with D maybe TRBD1 (5 bases). Germline-derived CDR1 and CDR2 are SEHNR and FQNEAQ (reference sequence). CDR3 length equals 15 residues. The CDR3 spells CSSSLVLGENTEAFF. The CDR3 nucleotides are TGTTCCAGCAGCTTAGTTCTAGGGGAAAACACTGAAGCTTTCTTT.

The chain combines TRBV11-2 with TRBJ2-7; 8 nucleotides align to TRBD2. This CDR3 is built from 15 residues. The germline V gene has CDR1 SGHAT and CDR2 FQNNGV. With 0 bases clipped from V and 5 bases from J, the junction kept 6 bases outside the gene matches. This CDR3 is CASSLDRGGFHEQYF. The CDR3 bases are TGTGCCAGCAGCTTAGATCGGGGGGGCTTCCACGAGCAGTACTTC.

V gene TRBV10-3 combines with J gene TRBJ2-1; 9 bases line up with TRBD2. CDR3 size: 17 residues. V shed 5 bases and J 7 bases; nucleotides not matched to a gene: 15. Germline CDR1 ENHRY, CDR2 SYGVKD. The chain's CDR3 is CAISRLVIAGAGNEQFF. The CDR3 region has the DNA TGTGCCATCAGTCGTTTAGTTATAGCGGGAGCGGGGAATGAGCAGTTCTTC.

V and J are TRBV11-1 and TRBJ2-1, with 10 bases identical to TRBD2. The V gene end was trimmed by 5 bases and the J gene end by 8 bases; junction bases not matched to a gene: 12. Germline lookup yields CDR1 SGHAT and CDR2 FQDESV (reference sequence). The CDR3 runs to 16 residues. The CDR3, as DNA: TGTGCCAGCAGCCCTAGCGGGAGTGGTGGAGGGGATGAGCAGTTCTTC. Translated: CASSPSGSGGGDEQFF.

V gene TRBV14 combines with J gene TRBJ2-7, with 12 bases that match TRBD2. CDR1 SGHDN and CDR2 FVKESK come from the germline V gene. V shed 4 bases, J shed 3 bases, and the junction held 4 bases outside the gene matches. The CDR3 is made up of 15 amino acids. The CDR3 loop is CASSRPGLAGYEQYF. CDR3 DNA: TGTGCCAGCAGCCGACCGGGACTAGCGGGCTACGAGCAGTACTTC.

The genes are TRBV7-9 and TRBJ1-3; the D gene is possibly TRBD1 (6 bases). V was pared by 6 bases and J by 9 bases, with 18 bases between. Germline loops: CDR1 SEHNR, CDR2 FQNEAQ (reference sequence). The CDR3 runs 14 residues. CDR3 loop: CASSWGYRDATIYF. The CDR3 DNA reads as TGTGCCAGCAGTTGGGGCTACAGGGACGCCACCATATATTTT.

The rearrangement links TRBV19 to TRBJ1-5, with 7 bases that match TRBD1. V lost 3 bases to trimming and J lost 3 bases; unmatched junction nucleotides: 5. The CDR3 sequence is 15 residues long. Germline V gives CDR1 LNHDA, CDR2 SQIVND (reference sequence). This chain's CDR3 is CASSIRDSDNQPQHF. CDR3 nucleotide sequence: TGTGCCAGTAGTATCCGGGACAGTGACAATCAGCCCCAGCATTTT.

In this sample, this clone turned up a few times. The rearrangement joins TRBV7-8 to TRBJ2-1; TRBD1 agrees at 10 bases. The CDR3 totals 16 residues. Germline lookup yields CDR1 SGHVS and CDR2 FQNEAQ. V gave up 7 bases and J gave up 2 bases; unmatched junction bases: 8. The CDR3 loop reads CASTFLGQGAYNEQFF. DNA for the CDR3: TGTGCCAGCACCTTCCTTGGACAGGGGGCCTACAATGAGCAGTTCTTC.

This clone has only a few counts. V is TRBV6-5 and J is TRBJ2-7, with TRBD1 as a possible D gene (6 bases). Trimming pared 7 bases from V and 1 base from J, leaving 14 bases between. CDR1 MNHEY and CDR2 SVGAGI come from the germline V gene. The CDR3 contains 14 residues. CDR3 in DNA: TGTGCCAGCATAGCCAGGGGCAGTTCCTACGAGCAGTACTTC. It specifies CASIARGSSYEQYF.

V gene TRBV7-8 combines with J gene TRBJ2-5; 9 bases line up with TRBD1. The CDR3 is 14 amino acids. CDR1 and CDR2 from the germline V gene are SGHVS and FQNEAQ. Losses at the gene ends were 5 bases for V and 1 base for J; bases not matched to a gene: 2. Here the CDR3 reads CASSRTGAQETQYF. Here the CDR3 DNA reads TGTGCCAGCAGCCGGACAGGGGCCCAAGAGACCCAGTACTTC.

The chain uses TRBV4-1 and TRBJ2-7; D possibly corresponds to TRBD1 (5 bases). Germline V lookup: CDR1 MGHRA, CDR2 YSYEKL. The ends were cut back, 3 bases at V and 6 bases at J, with 6 bases in the middle. The CDR3 runs to 11 residues. CDR3 in amino acids: CASSHRAEQYF. The CDR3 region has the DNA TGCGCCAGCAGCCACAGGGCCGAGCAGTACTTC.

This sequence joins TRBV5-5 and TRBJ2-1, with 11 nucleotides matching TRBD2. Germline CDR1 reads SGHKS; CDR2 reads YYEKEE (reference sequence). V lost 2 bases to trimming and J lost 4 bases; unmatched junction nucleotides: 2. The CDR3 totals 15 residues. The CDR3 bases are TGTGCCAGCAGCTTATTAGCGGGGGGGTACAATGAGCAGTTCTTC. This translates into CASSLLAGGYNEQFF.

This clone has just a few counts. This chain uses TRBV19 with TRBJ1-6, with 9 bases lining up with TRBD1. V gave up 5 bases and J gave up 8 bases; unmatched junction bases: 7. Germline CDR1 LNHDA, CDR2 SQIVND (reference sequence). This CDR3 region has 15 residues. The DNA for the CDR3 is TGTGCCAGTAGTCCCGGGACAGGGACGGATTCACCCCTCCACTTT. This gives the protein CASSPGTGTDSPLHF.